One sample yielded the 15 T cell receptor beta chains listed below, sequenced in a study of blood T cell repertoires in COVID-19. Libraries were prepared by immunoSEQ multiplex PCR; TCRdb keeps only in-frame clonotypes and omits some of them. The sample carries roughly 30,000 clones, about 85% recorded once. The source material was peripheral blood. The receptors were gathered from a woman aged 60-75 years with acute or convalescent COVID-19.

This clone was counted between two and nine times. The V call is TRBV19, the J call TRBJ1-5; D perhaps matches TRBD1 (5 bases). This CDR3 comprises 14 residues. The germline CDR1 and CDR2 sequences are LNHDA and SQIVND (reference sequence). V was pared by 3 bases and J by 3 bases, with 9 bases between. The DNA of the CDR3 is TGTGCCAGTAGTATCCCAGGGTACAATCAGCCCCAGCATTTT. As protein: CASSIPGYNQPQHF.

A few counts support this clone. V and J are TRBV3-1 (or the pseudogene TRBV3-2) and TRBJ2-5; D uncertain. CDR1 LGHDT and CDR2 YNNKEL come from the germline V gene (reference sequence). CDR3 length: 14 amino acids. V dropped 0 bases and J dropped 5 bases, with 10 bases sitting between them. CDR3 region: CASSQDSGLETQYF. Here the CDR3 DNA reads TGTGCCAGCAGCCAAGACAGTGGTCTTGAGACCCAGTACTTC.

V and J are TRBV5-1 and TRBJ2-7; D may be TRBD1 (6 bases). This CDR3 has 17 amino acids. Germline assignment: CDR1 SGHRS and CDR2 YFSETQ. V lost 1 base, J lost 4 bases, and 21 bases lay in between. The CDR3 reads CASSLNFGSSGAYEQYF. CDR3 DNA sequence: TGCGCCAGCAGCTTGAATTTTGGATCTTCAGGGGCATACGAGCAGTACTTC.

The chain couples TRBV5-1 to TRBJ1-2; 9 bases match TRBD1. The germline CDR1 and CDR2 sequences are SGHRS and YFSETQ. Germline trimming cut 2 bases from V and 4 bases from J; bases unmatched to any gene: 9. The CDR3 sequence is 16 residues long. CDR3 sequence reads: CASSLGGQGSPYGYTF. The CDR3 DNA follows: TGCGCCAGCAGCTTAGGCGGACAGGGGAGCCCCTATGGCTACACCTTC.

The chain links TRBV28 to TRBJ2-5, with a weak D call TRBD2 (7 bases). CDR1 MDHEN and CDR2 SYDVKM come from the germline V gene. The V end lost 3 bases, the J end lost 2 bases, and 10 bases lay between the germline ends. The CDR3 has 14 amino acids. CDR3: CASSLGGPQETQYF. The CDR3, as DNA: TGTGCCAGCAGTTTGGGGGGGCCTCAAGAGACCCAGTACTTC. Filled out from reference TRBV28 and TRBJ2-5, the complete variable domain reads DVKVTQSSRYLVKRTGEKVFLECVQDMDHENMFWYRQDPGLGLRLIYFSYDVKMKEKGDIPEGYSVSREKKERFSLILESASTNQTSMYLCASSLGGPQETQYFGPGTRLLVL.

This chain uses TRBV9 with TRBJ1-1, with D hard to call. This CDR3 region has 14 residues. Germline CDR1 SGDLS, CDR2 YYNGEE. Trimming removed 0 bases from V and 0 bases from J, with 6 bases in between. Written as DNA, the CDR3 is TGTGCCAGCAGCGTAGCCCCCGTGAACACTGAAGCTTTCTTT. This translates into CASSVAPVNTEAFF.

J is TRBJ1-5 and V is TRBV28; D is ambiguous. The CDR3 is 16 amino acids. Trimming removed 3 bases from V and 0 bases from J, with 12 bases in between. CDR1 and CDR2 from the germline V gene are MDHEN and SYDVKM. As DNA, the CDR3 is TGTGCCAGCAGTTTTCATGGCTGGTATAGCAATCAGCCCCAGCATTTT. Protein sequence: CASSFHGWYSNQPQHF.

This rearrangement joins TRBV15 to TRBJ2-5; D perhaps matches TRBD2 (5 bases). CDR1 is LNHNV and CDR2 is YYDKDF in the germline V gene (reference sequence). The CDR3 is 16 amino acids. V was clipped by 3 bases and J by 3 bases, with 17 bases between them. CDR3: CATSRGDAAGKETQYF. In DNA, the CDR3 is TGTGCCACCAGCAGGGGAGACGCTGCTGGAAAAGAGACCCAGTACTTC. The full variable domain, completed using reference TRBV15 and TRBJ2-5, is DAMVIQNPRYQVTQFGKPVTLSCSQTLNHNVMYWYQQKSSQAPKLLFHYYDKDFNNEADTPDNFQSRRPNTSFCFLDIRSPGLGDTAMYLCATSRGDAAGKETQYFGPGTRLLVL.

This chain uses TRBV18 with TRBJ1-1; no reliable D call. The germline V gene has CDR1 KGHSH and CDR2 LQKENI. The CDR3 totals 13 residues. Trimming took 3 bases from V and 3 from J, leaving 8 bases between them. As DNA, the CDR3 is TGTGCCAGCTCACCGTTAATCGACACTGAAGCTTTCTTT. It is translated as CASSPLIDTEAFF.

The chain links TRBV5-1 to TRBJ2-2; D unclear. This CDR3 is 13 amino acids long. Germline assignment: CDR1 SGHRS and CDR2 YFSETQ. The V gene lost 3 bases and the J gene lost 6 bases, with 9 bases spanning the gap. CDR3 loop: CASSYRESGELFF. The CDR3 nucleotides read TGCGCCAGCAGCTACCGAGAGTCCGGGGAGCTGTTTTTT.

This clone has only one observation. This chain connects TRBV4-1 to TRBJ1-6; no clear D. Germline V gene data show CDR1 as MGHRA and CDR2 as YSYEKL. The V end lost 2 bases, the J end lost 6 bases, and 14 bases lay between the germline ends. This CDR3 contains 16 residues. Here the CDR3 reads CASSQRGHDRNSPLHF. The CDR3 DNA reads as TGCGCCAGCAGCCAACGCGGCCATGACCGTAATTCACCCCTCCACTTT.

This clone was recorded at least ten times. The V and J genes are TRBV7-9 and TRBJ2-5; D remains unclear. The CDR3 contains 14 residues. Trimming removed 5 bases from V and 7 bases from J, with 17 bases in between. Germline V gene sequence: CDR1 SEHNR, CDR2 FQNEAQ (reference sequence). The CDR3 nucleotides are TGTGCCAGCAGCCCCCCATCGACACCGCTGACCCAGTACTTC. Translating it yields CASSPPSTPLTQYF.

The chain employs TRBV5-4 and TRBJ2-2; 8 positions match TRBD2. Trimming cost V 0 bases and J 8 bases; bases outside gene matches: 9. The CDR3 runs 16 residues. The V gene's germline CDR1 is SGHNT and CDR2 YYREEE (reference sequence). The CDR3 sequence: CASSLGQRGSTGELFF. CDR3 coding DNA: TGTGCCAGCAGCTTGGGGCAGCGGGGGTCGACTGGGGAGCTGTTTTTT.

Ten or more counts support this clone. The V call is TRBV2, the J call TRBJ2-1; 12 positions match TRBD2. CDR3 length: 16 residues. The V gene end was trimmed by 7 bases and the J gene end by 5 bases; junction bases not matched to a gene: 9. CDR1 is SNHLY and CDR2 is FYNNEI in the germline V gene. The CDR3 loop reads CASKGLAGKLHNEQFF. CDR3 nucleotides: TGTGCCAGCAAAGGACTAGCGGGGAAACTTCACAATGAGCAGTTCTTC.

This chain uses TRBV5-4 with TRBJ1-1; D remains ambiguous. The V gene lost 2 bases and the J gene lost 8 bases, with 13 bases spanning the gap. This CDR3 has 13 amino acids. The germline V gene has CDR1 SGHNT and CDR2 YYREEE (reference sequence). The CDR3 DNA reads as TGTGCCAGCAGCTTATTGGCATCCAAAGAAGCTTTCTTT. Protein sequence: CASSLLASKEAFF.